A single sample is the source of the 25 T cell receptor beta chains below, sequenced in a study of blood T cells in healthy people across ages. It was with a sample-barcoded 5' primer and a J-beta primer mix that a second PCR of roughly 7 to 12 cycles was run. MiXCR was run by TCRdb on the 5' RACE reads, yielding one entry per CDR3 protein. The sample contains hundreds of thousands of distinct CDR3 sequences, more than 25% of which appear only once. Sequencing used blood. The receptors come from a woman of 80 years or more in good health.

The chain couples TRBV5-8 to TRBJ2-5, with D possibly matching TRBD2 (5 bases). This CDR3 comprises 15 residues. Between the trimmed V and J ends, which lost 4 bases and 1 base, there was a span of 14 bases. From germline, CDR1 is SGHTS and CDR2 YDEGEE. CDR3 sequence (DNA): TGTGCCAGCAGCCCCGCACTAGGCCGCCAAGAGACCCAGTACTTC. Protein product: CASSPALGRQETQYF.

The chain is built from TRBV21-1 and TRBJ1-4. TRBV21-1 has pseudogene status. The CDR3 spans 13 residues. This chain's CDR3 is CARQTYYNEKLFF. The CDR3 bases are TGTGCCAGACAGACATACTATAATGAAAAACTGTTTTTT.

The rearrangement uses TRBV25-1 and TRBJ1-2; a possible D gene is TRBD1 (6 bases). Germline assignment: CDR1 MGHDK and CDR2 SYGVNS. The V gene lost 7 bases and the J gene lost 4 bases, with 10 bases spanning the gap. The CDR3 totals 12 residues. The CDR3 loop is CASTGVGYGYTF. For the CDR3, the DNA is TGTGCCAGCACAGGGGTCGGCTATGGCTACACCTTC.

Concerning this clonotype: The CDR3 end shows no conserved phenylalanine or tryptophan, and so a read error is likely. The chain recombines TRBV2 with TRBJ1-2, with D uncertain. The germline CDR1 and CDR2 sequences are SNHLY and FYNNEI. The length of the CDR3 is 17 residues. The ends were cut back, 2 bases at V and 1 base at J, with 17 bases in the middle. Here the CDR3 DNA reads TGTGCCAGCAGTGAAACTCTACTAGGGCAAAATAACTATGGCTACACCTTA. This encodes CASSETLLGQNNYGYTL.

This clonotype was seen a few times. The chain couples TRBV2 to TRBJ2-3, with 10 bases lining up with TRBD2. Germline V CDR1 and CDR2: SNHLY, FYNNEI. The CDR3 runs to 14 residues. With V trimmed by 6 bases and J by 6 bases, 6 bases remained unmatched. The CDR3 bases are TGTGCCAGCAGGGCGGCTAGCGGGGGTGATACGCAGTATTTT. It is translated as CASRAASGGDTQYF.

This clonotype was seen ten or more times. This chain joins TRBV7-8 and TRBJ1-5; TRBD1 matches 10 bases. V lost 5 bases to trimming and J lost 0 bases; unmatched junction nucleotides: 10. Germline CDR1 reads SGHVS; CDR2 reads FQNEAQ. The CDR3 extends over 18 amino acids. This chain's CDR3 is CASSHRATGGHSNQPQHF. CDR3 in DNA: TGTGCCAGCAGCCATAGAGCGACAGGGGGCCATAGCAATCAGCCCCAGCATTTT.

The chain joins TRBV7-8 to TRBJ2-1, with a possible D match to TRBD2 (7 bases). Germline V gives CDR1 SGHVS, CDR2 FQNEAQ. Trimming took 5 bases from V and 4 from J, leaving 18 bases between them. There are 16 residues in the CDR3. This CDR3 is CASSTGGGGPYNEQFF. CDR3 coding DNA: TGTGCCAGCAGCACGGGTGGGGGGGGCCCTTACAATGAGCAGTTCTTC.

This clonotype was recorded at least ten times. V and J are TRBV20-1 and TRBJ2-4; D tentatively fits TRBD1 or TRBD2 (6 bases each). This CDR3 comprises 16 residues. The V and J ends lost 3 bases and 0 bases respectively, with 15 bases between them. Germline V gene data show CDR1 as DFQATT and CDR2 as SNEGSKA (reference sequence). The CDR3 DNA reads TGCAGTGCTAGCGGGGGACACCTCCTAGCCAAAAACATTCAGTACTTC. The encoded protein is CSASGGHLLAKNIQYF.

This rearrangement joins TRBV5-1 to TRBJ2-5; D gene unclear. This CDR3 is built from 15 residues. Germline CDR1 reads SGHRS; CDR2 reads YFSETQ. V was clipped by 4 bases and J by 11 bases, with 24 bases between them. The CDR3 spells CASSIGHTSYNEQYF. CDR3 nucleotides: TGCGCCAGCAGCATCGGGCACACCTCCTACAATGAGCAGTACTTC.

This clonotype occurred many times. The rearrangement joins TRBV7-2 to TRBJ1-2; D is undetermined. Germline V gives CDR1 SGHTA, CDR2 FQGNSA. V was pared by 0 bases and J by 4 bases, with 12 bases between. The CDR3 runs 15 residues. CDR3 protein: CASSLATASPYGYTF. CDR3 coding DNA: TGTGCCAGCAGCTTAGCCACAGCATCTCCCTATGGCTACACCTTC.

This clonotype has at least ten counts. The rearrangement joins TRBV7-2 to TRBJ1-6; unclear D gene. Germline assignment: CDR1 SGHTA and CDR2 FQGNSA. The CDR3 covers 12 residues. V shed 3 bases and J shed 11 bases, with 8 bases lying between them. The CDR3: CASSFDGAPLHF. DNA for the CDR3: TGTGCCAGCAGCTTTGATGGGGCACCCCTCCACTTT.

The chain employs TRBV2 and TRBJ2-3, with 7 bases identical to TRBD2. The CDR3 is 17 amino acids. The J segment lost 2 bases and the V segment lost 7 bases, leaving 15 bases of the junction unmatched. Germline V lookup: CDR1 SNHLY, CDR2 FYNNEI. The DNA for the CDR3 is TGTGCCAGCAAAGCTAGGGACGGGAGGCGCGACACAGATACGCAGTATTTT. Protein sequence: CASKARDGRRDTDTQYF.

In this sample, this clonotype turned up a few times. CDR3 DNA sequence: TGTGCCACCAGTGCTGACAGAGACTATGGCTACACCTTC. Its protein is CATSADRDYGYTF. The chain has TRBV24-1 and TRBJ1-2; D may be TRBD1 (5 bases). Germline values: CDR1 KGHDR, CDR2 SFDVKD. V lost 5 bases and J 3 bases, leaving 9 bases between the germline ends. The CDR3 consists of 13 residues.

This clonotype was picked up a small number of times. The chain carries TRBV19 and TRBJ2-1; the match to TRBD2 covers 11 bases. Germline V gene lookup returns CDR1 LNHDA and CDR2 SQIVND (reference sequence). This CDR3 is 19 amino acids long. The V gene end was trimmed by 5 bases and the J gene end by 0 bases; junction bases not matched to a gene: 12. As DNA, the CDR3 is TGTGCCAGTAGTCCCAGGGGACTAGCGGTTCTAAGCTCCTACAATGAGCAGTTCTTC. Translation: CASSPRGLAVLSSYNEQFF. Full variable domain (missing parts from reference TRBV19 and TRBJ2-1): DGGITQSPKYLFRKEGQNVTLSCEQNLNHDAMYWYRQDPGQGLRLIYYSQIVNDFQKGDIAEGYSVSREKKESFPLTVTSAQKNPTAFYLCASSPRGLAVLSSYNEQFFGPGTRLTVL.

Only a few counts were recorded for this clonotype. CDR3 loop: CASSSVPGTHGYTF. In nucleotides, the CDR3 is TGTGCCAGCAGCTCGGTCCCCGGGACACACGGCTACACCTTC. The J gene is TRBJ1-2, the V gene TRBV7-9; TRBD1 might be the D (6 bases). The CDR3 runs 14 residues. The germline gives CDR1 SEHNR, CDR2 FQNEAQ (reference sequence). Trimming cost V 4 bases and J 8 bases, with 17 bases left between them.

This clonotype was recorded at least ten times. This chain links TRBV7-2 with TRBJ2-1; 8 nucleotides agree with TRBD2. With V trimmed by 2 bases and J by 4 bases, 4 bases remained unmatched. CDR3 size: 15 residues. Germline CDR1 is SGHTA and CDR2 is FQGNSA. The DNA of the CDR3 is TGTGCCAGCAGCTTAAGTCGCGGGGGGTACAATGAGCAGTTCTTC. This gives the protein CASSLSRGGYNEQFF.

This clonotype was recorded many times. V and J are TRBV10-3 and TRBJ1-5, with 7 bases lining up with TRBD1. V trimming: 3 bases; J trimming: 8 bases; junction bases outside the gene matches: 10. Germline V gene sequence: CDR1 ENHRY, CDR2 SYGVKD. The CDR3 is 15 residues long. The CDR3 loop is CAISDQTGRGKPQHF. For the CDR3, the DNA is TGTGCCATCAGTGATCAGACAGGGCGAGGGAAGCCCCAGCATTTT.

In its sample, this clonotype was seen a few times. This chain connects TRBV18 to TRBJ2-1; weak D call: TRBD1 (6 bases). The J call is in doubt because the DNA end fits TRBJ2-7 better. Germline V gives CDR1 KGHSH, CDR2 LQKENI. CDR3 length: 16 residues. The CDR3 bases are TGTGCCAGCTCACCTGCAGGGGCGGGCTCCTACAATGAGCAGTACTTC. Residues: CASSPAGAGSYNEQYF.

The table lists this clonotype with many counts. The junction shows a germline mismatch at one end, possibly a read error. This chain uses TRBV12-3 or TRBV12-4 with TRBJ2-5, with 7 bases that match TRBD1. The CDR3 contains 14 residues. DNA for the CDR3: TGTGTCAGCAGTCGCAGGGGGATACAAGAGACCCAGTACTTC. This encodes CVSSRRGIQETQYF.

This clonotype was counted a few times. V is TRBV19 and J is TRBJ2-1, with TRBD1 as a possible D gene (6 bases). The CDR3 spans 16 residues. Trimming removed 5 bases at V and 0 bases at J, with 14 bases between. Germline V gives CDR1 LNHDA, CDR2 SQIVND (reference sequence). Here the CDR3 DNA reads TGTGCCAGTAGTCCCTACAGGGCAGACTCCTACAATGAGCAGTTCTTC. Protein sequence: CASSPYRADSYNEQFF.

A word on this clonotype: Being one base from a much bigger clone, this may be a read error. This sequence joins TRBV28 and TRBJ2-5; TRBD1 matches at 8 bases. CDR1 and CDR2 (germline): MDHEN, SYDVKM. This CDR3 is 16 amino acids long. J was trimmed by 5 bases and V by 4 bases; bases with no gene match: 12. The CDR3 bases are TGTGCCAGCAGTTCATCTTCGAGACAGGGGCACGAGACCCAGTACTTC. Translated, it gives CASSSSSRQGHETQYF.

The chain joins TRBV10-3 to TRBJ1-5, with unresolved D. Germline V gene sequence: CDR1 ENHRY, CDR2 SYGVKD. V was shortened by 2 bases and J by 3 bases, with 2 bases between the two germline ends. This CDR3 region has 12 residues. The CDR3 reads CAISETNQPQHF. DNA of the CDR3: TGTGCCATCAGTGAGACCAATCAGCCCCAGCATTTT.

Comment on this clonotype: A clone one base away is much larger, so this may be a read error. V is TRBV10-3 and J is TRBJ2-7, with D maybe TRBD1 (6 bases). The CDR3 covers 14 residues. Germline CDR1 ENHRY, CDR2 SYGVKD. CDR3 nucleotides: TGTGCCATCAGGGAGTCTGGGGGCAGCTACGAGCAGTACTTC. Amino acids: CAIRESGGSYEQYF.

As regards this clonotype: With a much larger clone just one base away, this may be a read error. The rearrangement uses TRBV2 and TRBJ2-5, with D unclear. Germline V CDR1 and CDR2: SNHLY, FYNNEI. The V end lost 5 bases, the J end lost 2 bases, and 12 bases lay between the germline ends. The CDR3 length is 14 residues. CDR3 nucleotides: TGTGCCAGCAGTAGTCGAACTATGCAAGAGACCCAGTACTTC. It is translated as CASSSRTMQETQYF.

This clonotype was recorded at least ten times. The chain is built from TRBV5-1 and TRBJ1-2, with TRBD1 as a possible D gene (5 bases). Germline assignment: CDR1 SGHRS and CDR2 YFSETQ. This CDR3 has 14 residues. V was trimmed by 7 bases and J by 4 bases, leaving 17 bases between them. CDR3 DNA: TGCGCCAGCGCAAAACGTGGGGACTTCTATGGCTACACCTTC. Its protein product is CASAKRGDFYGYTF.